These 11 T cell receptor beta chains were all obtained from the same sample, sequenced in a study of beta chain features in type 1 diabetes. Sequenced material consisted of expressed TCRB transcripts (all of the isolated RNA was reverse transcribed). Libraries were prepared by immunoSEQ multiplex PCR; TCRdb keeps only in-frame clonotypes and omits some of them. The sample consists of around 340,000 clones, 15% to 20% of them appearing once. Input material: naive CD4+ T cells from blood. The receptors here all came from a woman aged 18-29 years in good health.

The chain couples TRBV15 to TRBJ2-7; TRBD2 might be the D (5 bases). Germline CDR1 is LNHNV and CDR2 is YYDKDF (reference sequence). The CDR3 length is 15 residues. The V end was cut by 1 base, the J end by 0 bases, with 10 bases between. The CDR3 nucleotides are TGTGCCACCAGCAGAGGAATGGGGAGCTCCTACGAGCAGTACTTC. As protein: CATSRGMGSSYEQYF. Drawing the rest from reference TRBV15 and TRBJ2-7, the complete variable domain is DAMVIQNPRYQVTQFGKPVTLSCSQTLNHNVMYWYQQKSSQAPKLLFHYYDKDFNNEADTPDNFQSRRPNTSFCFLDIRSPGLGDTAMYLCATSRGMGSSYEQYFGPGTRLTVT.

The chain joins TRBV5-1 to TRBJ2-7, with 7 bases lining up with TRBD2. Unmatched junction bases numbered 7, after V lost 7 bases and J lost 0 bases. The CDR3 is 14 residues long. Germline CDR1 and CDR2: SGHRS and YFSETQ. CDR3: CASWPGGSSYEQYF. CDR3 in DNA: TGCGCCAGCTGGCCGGGGGGAAGCTCCTACGAGCAGTACTTC.

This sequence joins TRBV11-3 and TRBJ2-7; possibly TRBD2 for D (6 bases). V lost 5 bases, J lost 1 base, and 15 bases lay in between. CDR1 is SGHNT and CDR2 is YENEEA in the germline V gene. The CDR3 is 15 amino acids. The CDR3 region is CASSDPGDLSYEQYF. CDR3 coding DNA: TGTGCCAGCAGCGACCCCGGGGACTTATCCTACGAGCAGTACTTC.

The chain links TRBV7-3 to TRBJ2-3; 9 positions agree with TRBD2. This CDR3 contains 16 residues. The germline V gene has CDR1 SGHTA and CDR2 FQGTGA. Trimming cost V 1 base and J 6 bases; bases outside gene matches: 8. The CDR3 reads CASSLIGGGAGDTQYF. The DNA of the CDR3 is TGTGCCAGCAGCTTAATAGGCGGGGGGGCCGGGGATACGCAGTATTTT.

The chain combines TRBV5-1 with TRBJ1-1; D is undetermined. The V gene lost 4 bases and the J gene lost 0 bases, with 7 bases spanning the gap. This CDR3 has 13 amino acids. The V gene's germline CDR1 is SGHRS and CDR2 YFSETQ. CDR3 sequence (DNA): TGCGCCAGCAGCAGCACTGTGAACACTGAAGCTTTCTTT. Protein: CASSSTVNTEAFF.

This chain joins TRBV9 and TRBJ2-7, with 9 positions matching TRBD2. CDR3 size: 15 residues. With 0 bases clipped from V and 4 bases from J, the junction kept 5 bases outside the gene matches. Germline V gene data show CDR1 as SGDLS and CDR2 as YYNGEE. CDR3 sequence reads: CASSVAVAGVYEQYF. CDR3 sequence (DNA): TGTGCCAGCAGCGTAGCAGTAGCGGGAGTATACGAGCAGTACTTC.

The CDR3 loop reads CASSLAQYNEQFF. The CDR3 DNA reads TGTGCCAGCAGCTTGGCCCAGTACAATGAGCAGTTCTTC. The chain combines TRBV7-6 with TRBJ2-1; unclear D gene. The CDR3 runs to 13 residues. Germline values: CDR1 SGHVS, CDR2 FNYEAQ. V lost 3 bases and J 4 bases, leaving 7 bases between the germline ends.

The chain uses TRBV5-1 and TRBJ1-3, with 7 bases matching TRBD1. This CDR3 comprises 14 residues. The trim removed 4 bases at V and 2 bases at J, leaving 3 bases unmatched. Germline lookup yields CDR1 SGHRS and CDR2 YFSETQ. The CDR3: CASSGTAAGNTIYF. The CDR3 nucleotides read TGCGCCAGCAGCGGGACAGCAGCTGGAAACACCATATATTTT.

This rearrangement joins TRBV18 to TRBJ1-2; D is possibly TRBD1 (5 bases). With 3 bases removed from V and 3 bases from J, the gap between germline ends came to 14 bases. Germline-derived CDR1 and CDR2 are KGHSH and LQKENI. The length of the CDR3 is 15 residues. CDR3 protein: CASSPRVGDYYGYTF. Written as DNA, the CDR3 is TGTGCCAGCTCACCGCGGGTAGGGGACTACTATGGCTACACCTTC.

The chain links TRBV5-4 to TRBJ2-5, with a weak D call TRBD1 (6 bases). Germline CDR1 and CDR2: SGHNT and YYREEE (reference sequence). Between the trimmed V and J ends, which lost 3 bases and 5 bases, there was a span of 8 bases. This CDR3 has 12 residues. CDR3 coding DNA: TGTGCCAGCAGCTCCCAGGGGGAGACCCAGTACTTC. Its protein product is CASSSQGETQYF.

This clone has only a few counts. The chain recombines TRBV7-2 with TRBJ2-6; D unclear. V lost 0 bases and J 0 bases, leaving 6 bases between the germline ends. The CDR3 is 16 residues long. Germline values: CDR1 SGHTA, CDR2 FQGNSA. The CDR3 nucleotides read TGTGCCAGCAGCTTAGCTCCCCGCTCTGGGGCCAACGTCCTGACTTTC. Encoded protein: CASSLAPRSGANVLTF.